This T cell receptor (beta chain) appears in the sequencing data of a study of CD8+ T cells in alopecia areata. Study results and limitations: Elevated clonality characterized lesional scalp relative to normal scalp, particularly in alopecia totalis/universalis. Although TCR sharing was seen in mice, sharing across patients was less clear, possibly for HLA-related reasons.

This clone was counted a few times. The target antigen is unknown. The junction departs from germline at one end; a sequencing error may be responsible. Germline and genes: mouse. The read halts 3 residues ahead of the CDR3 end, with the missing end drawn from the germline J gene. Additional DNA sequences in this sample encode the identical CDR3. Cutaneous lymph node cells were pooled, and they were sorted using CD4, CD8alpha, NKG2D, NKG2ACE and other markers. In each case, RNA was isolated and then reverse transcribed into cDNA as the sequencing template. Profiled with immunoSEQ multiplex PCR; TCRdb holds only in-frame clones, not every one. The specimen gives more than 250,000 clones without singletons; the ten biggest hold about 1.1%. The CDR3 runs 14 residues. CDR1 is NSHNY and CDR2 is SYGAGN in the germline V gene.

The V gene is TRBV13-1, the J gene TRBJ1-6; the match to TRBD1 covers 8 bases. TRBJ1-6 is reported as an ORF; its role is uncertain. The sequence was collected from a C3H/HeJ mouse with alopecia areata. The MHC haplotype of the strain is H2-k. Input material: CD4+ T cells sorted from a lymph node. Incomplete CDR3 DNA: TGCGCCAGCAGTGGGACAGGAAATAATTCGCCC. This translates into CASSGTGNNSP. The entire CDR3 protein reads CASSGTGNNSPLYF.